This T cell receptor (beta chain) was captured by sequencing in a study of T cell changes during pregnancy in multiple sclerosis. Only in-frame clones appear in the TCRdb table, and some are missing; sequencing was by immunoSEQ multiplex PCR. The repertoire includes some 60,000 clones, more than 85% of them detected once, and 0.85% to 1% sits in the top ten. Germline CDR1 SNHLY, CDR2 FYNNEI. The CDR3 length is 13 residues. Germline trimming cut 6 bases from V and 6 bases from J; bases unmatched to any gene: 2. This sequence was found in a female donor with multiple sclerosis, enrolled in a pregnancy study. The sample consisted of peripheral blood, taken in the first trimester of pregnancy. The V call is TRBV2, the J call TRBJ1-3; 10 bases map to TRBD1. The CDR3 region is CASRTGGENTIYF. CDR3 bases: TGTGCCAGCAGGACAGGGGGCGAAAACACCATATATTTT. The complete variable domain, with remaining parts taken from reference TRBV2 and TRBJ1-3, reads EPEVTQTPSHQVTQMGQEVILRCVPISNHLYFYWYRQILGQKVEFLVSFYNNEISEKSEIFDDQFSVERPDGSNFTLKIRSTKLEDSAMYFCASRTGGENTIYFGEGSWLTVV.